This T cell receptor (beta chain) stems from a study of T cell clonotyping in hematopoietic cell transplantation. Profiling relied on immunoSEQ multiplex PCR, and the TCRdb table lists in-frame clones only, not all of them. The sample has tens of thousands of clones, about 95% seen once. Study-wide results and limits: At the given depth, recipient repertoires were over 95% de novo clonotypes.

The CDR3 covers 14 residues. Germline V lookup: CDR1 MNHEY, CDR2 SVGAGI. Germline trimming cut 6 bases from V and 5 bases from J; bases unmatched to any gene: 7. In the case of this clone: Its antigen is as yet unknown.

This sequence was found in a woman aged 45-65 years in good health. Some clones in this sample may be carry-over from other donors' samples. This chain links TRBV6-5 with TRBJ2-7, with 10 bases matching TRBD1. The sample taken for sequencing was peripheral blood mononuclear cells. The CDR3 protein is CASSIDRGRNEQYF. The CDR3 DNA reads TGTGCCAGCAGCATTGACAGGGGGCGGAACGAGCAGTACTTC.